Below are 25 T cell receptor beta chains sequenced from a single sample in a study of blood T cell repertoires in COVID-19. This table comes from immunoSEQ multiplex PCR, and its TCRdb copy is limited to in-frame clones, with some not included. Of approximately 250,000 clones in the sample, approximately 85% were seen once. Sequenced material: peripheral blood. The source of these receptors is a middle-aged man with acute or convalescent COVID-19.

The V call is TRBV29-1, the J call TRBJ1-2; perhaps TRBD1 as D (5 bases). CDR3 length: 12 residues. Germline assignment: CDR1 SQVTM and CDR2 ANQGSEA. The ends were cut back, 7 bases at V and 4 bases at J, with 13 bases in the middle. Here the CDR3 reads CSGRHDSYGYTF. The CDR3 coding sequence is TGCAGCGGCCGGCACGACAGCTATGGCTACACCTTC.

CDR3 bases: TGTGCCAGCAGTGAGTACAGGCTGAATGAAAAACTGTTTTTT. Protein sequence: CASSEYRLNEKLFF. This rearrangement joins TRBV25-1 to TRBJ1-4; D possibly corresponds to TRBD1 (5 bases). Trimming took off 3 bases at V and 5 bases at J, with 10 bases between the two ends. The CDR3 loop spans 14 amino acids. Per the germline V gene, CDR1 is MGHDK and CDR2 is SYGVNS.

This clone came up once. DNA for the CDR3: TGTGCCAGCAGTTTAACCCCACAGGGGATATACAATGAGCAGTTCTTC. This encodes CASSLTPQGIYNEQFF. The J gene is TRBJ2-1, the V gene TRBV27; TRBD1 matches at 7 bases. Germline CDR1 MNHEY, CDR2 SMNVEV (reference sequence). Trimming took 2 bases from V and 4 from J; bases not matched to a gene: 8. This CDR3 spans 16 amino acids.

The CDR3 sequence is CASSPFTGGSTDTQYF. CDR3 DNA: TGTGCCAGCTCACCATTTACGGGGGGAAGCACAGATACGCAGTATTTT. The chain employs TRBV18 and TRBJ2-3; TRBD2 matches 7 bases. This CDR3 is built from 16 residues. Per germline, CDR1 KGHSH and CDR2 LQKENI. The ends lost 2 bases at V and 0 bases at J; junction bases unmatched: 5.

This chain uses TRBV7-8 with TRBJ1-2; 8 bases map to TRBD1. The CDR3 spans 15 residues. Germline V gene lookup returns CDR1 SGHVS and CDR2 FQNEAQ. Trimming at V came to 4 bases and at J to 5 bases, leaving 9 bases not matched to a gene. The CDR3 region has the DNA TGTGCCAGCAGCTCGACACCGGGACAGGCTTATGGCTACACCTTC. Amino acid sequence: CASSSTPGQAYGYTF.

The chain recombines TRBV19 with TRBJ2-1; 13 bases match TRBD2. Losses at the gene ends were 7 bases for V and 4 bases for J; bases not matched to a gene: 4. The V gene's germline CDR1 is LNHDA and CDR2 SQIVND (reference sequence). This CDR3 has 15 residues. The CDR3 nucleotides read TGTGCCAGTACCCCGACTAGCGGGGGGTACAATGAGCAGTTCTTC. As protein: CASTPTSGGYNEQFF.

This chain connects TRBV6-5 to TRBJ2-7, with 9 bases matching TRBD1. The CDR3 has 14 residues. V lost 2 bases to trimming and J lost 6 bases; unmatched junction nucleotides: 5. Germline lookup yields CDR1 MNHEY and CDR2 SVGAGI. The CDR3 sequence: CASSYGTGRIEQYF. CDR3 sequence (DNA): TGTGCCAGCAGTTACGGGACAGGGAGGATCGAGCAGTACTTC.

This clone was counted a few times. The chain recombines TRBV6-4 with TRBJ1-6; D not certain. The CDR3 has 17 residues. V gave up 10 bases and J gave up 4 bases, with 23 bases separating them. Germline V CDR1 and CDR2: MRHNA, SNTAGT. DNA of the CDR3: TGTGCCAACCCAAACGACCCTGGACTCAAGTATAATTCACCCCTCCACTTT. Its translation is CANPNDPGLKYNSPLHF.

This clone was counted a few times. This chain joins TRBV3-1 (or the pseudogene TRBV3-2) and TRBJ1-1; the match to TRBD1 covers 7 bases. The trim removed 5 bases at V and 10 bases at J, leaving 10 bases unmatched. Germline CDR1 reads LGHDT; CDR2 reads YNNKEL (reference sequence). This CDR3 region has 13 residues. CDR3 DNA sequence: TGTGCCAGCAGCGTCCGACAGGGTATTGTAGCTTTCTTT. It yields the protein CASSVRQGIVAFF.

The rearrangement uses TRBV5-1 and TRBJ1-6; tentative D call: TRBD1 (5 bases). This CDR3 region has 15 residues. V gave up 1 base and J gave up 6 bases, with 11 bases separating them. Germline CDR1 is SGHRS and CDR2 is YFSETQ. The CDR3 region has the DNA TGCGCCAGCAGCTTGAGTCGCAGGGCTAATTCACCCCTCCACTTT. Translating it yields CASSLSRRANSPLHF. The full variable domain, with the rest looked up from reference TRBV5-1 and TRBJ1-6, is KAGVTQTPRYLIKTRGQQVTLSCSPISGHRSVSWYQQTPGQGLQFLFEYFSETQRNKGNFPGRFSGRQFSNSRSEMNVSTLELGDSALYLCASSLSRRANSPLHFGNGTRLTVT.

The genes are TRBV24-1 and TRBJ2-2, with 8 bases aligning to TRBD1. The CDR3 has 16 residues. The V and J ends lost 4 bases and 2 bases, in that order; junction bases with no gene match: 5. CDR1 is KGHDR, CDR2 SFDVKD, per germline. CDR3 loop: CATSDHGQGNTGELFF. CDR3 coding DNA: TGTGCCACCAGTGACCACGGACAGGGAAACACCGGGGAGCTGTTTTTT.

In this sample, this clone turned up a few times. The rearrangement joins TRBV30 to TRBJ1-1; tentatively, D is TRBD1 (5 bases). This CDR3 has 11 amino acids. The ends were cut back, 0 bases at V and 7 bases at J, with 6 bases in the middle. Germline assignment: CDR1 GTSNPN and CDR2 SVGIG (reference sequence). The CDR3 sequence: CAWSVQDEAFF. CDR3 nucleotides: TGTGCCTGGAGTGTACAGGATGAAGCTTTCTTT.

The V gene is TRBV5-4, the J gene TRBJ1-2; TRBD1 matches 9 bases. This CDR3 contains 15 residues. V shed 7 bases, J shed 5 bases, and the junction held 12 bases outside the gene matches. Germline loops: CDR1 SGHNT, CDR2 YYREEE (reference sequence). This chain's CDR3 is CASGRDTGTGYGYTF. The DNA of the CDR3 is TGTGCCAGCGGTCGAGACACCGGGACAGGGTATGGCTACACCTTC.

To note about this clone: The sample contains more than one DNA sequence encoding this CDR3. The chain employs TRBV18 and TRBJ1-2, with TRBD1 as a possible D gene (6 bases). V lost 0 bases and J lost 4, with 9 bases in between. CDR1 KGHSH and CDR2 LQKENI come from the germline V gene. This CDR3 is 14 amino acids long. The CDR3 DNA is TGTGCCAGCTCACCACCAGGACAGAGCTATGGCTACACCTTC. As protein: CASSPPGQSYGYTF.

As to this clone: Other DNA sequences in this sample translate to the same CDR3. The chain uses TRBV7-9 and TRBJ1-1, with TRBD1 as a possible D gene (6 bases). The V gene's germline CDR1 is SEHNR and CDR2 FQNEAQ (reference sequence). V was pared by 0 bases and J by 1 base, with 6 bases between. The CDR3 runs to 14 residues. This CDR3 reads CASSLAQGNTEAFF. DNA for the CDR3: TGTGCCAGCAGCTTAGCACAGGGGAACACTGAAGCTTTCTTT.

DNA of the CDR3: TGTGCCTGGGTCGCCGGGACAGCATCCTACGAGCAGTACTTC. Its protein is CAWVAGTASYEQYF. V gene TRBV30 combines with J gene TRBJ2-7; 7 nucleotides agree with TRBD1. Losses at the gene ends were 5 bases for V and 1 base for J; bases not matched to a gene: 8. Germline V CDR1 and CDR2: GTSNPN, SVGIG (reference sequence). The CDR3 runs to 14 residues.

This clone was picked up one time. The chain combines TRBV6-1 with TRBJ2-3; 13 bases are shared with TRBD2. Germline CDR1 reads MNHNS; CDR2 reads SASEGT. This CDR3 region has 17 residues. J was trimmed by 7 bases and V by 4 bases; bases with no gene match: 11. The CDR3 region is CASSGTSGGGLWNTQYF. In nucleotides, the CDR3 is TGTGCCAGCAGTGGGACTAGCGGGGGCGGGCTTTGGAATACGCAGTATTTT.

The V and J genes are TRBV19 and TRBJ1-5; D perhaps matches TRBD1 (6 bases). V lost 5 bases and J 0 bases, leaving 14 bases between the germline ends. Germline V gives CDR1 LNHDA, CDR2 SQIVND (reference sequence). The CDR3 has 16 residues. Here the CDR3 reads CASSLTGIDSNQPQHF. CDR3 DNA: TGTGCCAGTAGTCTCACAGGGATTGATAGCAATCAGCCCCAGCATTTT.

The CDR3 bases are TGTGCCAGCAGTCCCCCAGGGTCCAGTGGCTACACCTTC. Translation gives CASSPPGSSGYTF. This chain connects TRBV27 to TRBJ1-2, with D maybe TRBD1 (5 bases). The germline V and J ends were trimmed by 5 bases and 7 bases, with 14 bases remaining between them. This CDR3 region has 13 residues. Germline-derived CDR1 and CDR2 are MNHEY and SMNVEV (reference sequence).

This chain joins TRBV6-5 and TRBJ2-5; D is undetermined. V dropped 6 bases and J dropped 4 bases, with 12 bases sitting between them. Germline CDR1 reads MNHEY; CDR2 reads SVGAGI. This CDR3 is built from 13 residues. CDR3 residues: CASRRGVAETQYF. CDR3 coding DNA: TGTGCCAGCAGGAGAGGTGTGGCAGAGACCCAGTACTTC.

J is TRBJ2-3 and V is TRBV3-1 (or the pseudogene TRBV3-2); no clear D gene. The CDR3 has 16 residues. Trimming cost V 4 bases and J 0 bases, with 14 bases left between them. Germline V gene lookup returns CDR1 LGHDT and CDR2 YNNKEL (reference sequence). CDR3 protein: CASSRAATTSTDTQYF. For the CDR3, the DNA is TGTGCCAGCAGCCGCGCGGCTACAACTAGCACAGATACGCAGTATTTT.

V and J are TRBV7-8 and TRBJ2-1; D is uncertain. The germline gives CDR1 SGHVS, CDR2 FQNEAQ. The V end lost 4 bases, the J end lost 2 bases, and 9 bases lay between the germline ends. This CDR3 region has 14 residues. In DNA form, the CDR3 reads TGTGCCAGCAGCTCGACAACAACCTACAATGAGCAGTTCTTC. It encodes CASSSTTTYNEQFF.

The gene calls are TRBV5-4 and TRBJ2-3; TRBD1 aligns across 8 bases. CDR3 length: 18 amino acids. The J segment lost 2 bases and the V segment lost 4 bases, leaving 15 bases of the junction unmatched. Looked up from germline, CDR1 is SGHNT and CDR2 is YYREEE (reference sequence). This CDR3 reads CASSPSLERTGSTDTQYF. The CDR3 bases are TGTGCCAGCAGCCCCTCCCTCGAACGGACAGGGTCCACAGATACGCAGTATTTT. Together with reference TRBV5-4 and TRBJ2-3, the CDR3 gives the full variable domain: ETGVTQSPTHLIKTRGQQVTLRCSSQSGHNTVSWYQQALGQGPQFIFQYYREEENGRGNFPPRFSGLQFPNYSSELNVNALELDDSALYLCASSPSLERTGSTDTQYFGPGTRLTVL.

J is TRBJ2-3 and V is TRBV6-4; 13 bases agree with TRBD2. J gave up 1 base and V 7 bases, and 5 bases lay outside the gene matches. Germline V gene data show CDR1 as MRHNA and CDR2 as SNTAGT. CDR3 length equals 16 residues. CDR3 sequence: CASNPTSGRGTDTQYF. The CDR3 nucleotides are TGTGCCAGCAATCCTACTAGCGGGAGGGGCACAGATACGCAGTATTTT.

The V call is TRBV6-5, the J call TRBJ1-5; a weak D match, TRBD1 (5 bases). There are 14 residues in the CDR3. Germline loops: CDR1 MNHEY, CDR2 SVGAGI. Trimming took 5 bases from V and 9 from J, leaving 17 bases between them. The CDR3 sequence is CASSRPGELAPQHF. CDR3 nucleotides: TGTGCCAGCAGTCGCCCGGGGGAACTTGCGCCCCAGCATTTT.